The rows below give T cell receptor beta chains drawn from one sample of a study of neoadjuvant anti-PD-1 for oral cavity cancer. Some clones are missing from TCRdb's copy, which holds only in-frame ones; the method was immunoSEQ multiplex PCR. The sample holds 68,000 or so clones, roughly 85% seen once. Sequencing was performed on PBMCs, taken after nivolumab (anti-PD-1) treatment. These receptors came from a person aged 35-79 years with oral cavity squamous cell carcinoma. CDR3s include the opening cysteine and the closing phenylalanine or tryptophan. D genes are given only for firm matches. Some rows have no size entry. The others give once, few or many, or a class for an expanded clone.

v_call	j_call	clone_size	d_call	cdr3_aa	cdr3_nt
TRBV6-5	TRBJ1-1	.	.	CASTVPGLPEAFF	TGTGCCAGCACCGTACCGGGCCTTCCTGAAGCTTTCTTT
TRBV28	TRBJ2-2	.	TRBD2	CASEGAGGQYTGELFF	TGTGCCAGCGAGGGGGCGGGAGGGCAGTACACCGGGGAGCTGTTTTTT
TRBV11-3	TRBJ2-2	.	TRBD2	CASSPAGTSGSRTGELFF	TGTGCCAGCAGCCCCGCCGGGACTAGCGGGAGTCGTACCGGGGAGCTGTTTTTT
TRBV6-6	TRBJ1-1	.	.	CASSLTDTEAFF	TGTGCCAGCAGTCTGACCGACACTGAAGCTTTCTTT
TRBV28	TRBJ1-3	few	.	CASSWDISGNTIYF	TGTGCCAGCAGTTGGGACATCTCTGGAAACACCATATATTTT
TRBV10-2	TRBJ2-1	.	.	CASSIGESSYNEQFF	TGCGCCAGCAGTATAGGGGAGAGCTCCTACAATGAGCAGTTCTTC
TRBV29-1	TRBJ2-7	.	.	CSARTSIYEQYF	TGCAGCGCTCGGACTTCGATCTACGAGCAGTACTTC
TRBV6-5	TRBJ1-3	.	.	CASSYTNIGNTIYF	TGTGCCAGCAGTTATACAAATATCGGAAACACCATATATTTT
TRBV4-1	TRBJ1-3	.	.	CASSQGGQRGNTIYF	TGCGCCAGCAGCCAAGGAGGGCAAAGAGGAAACACCATATATTTT
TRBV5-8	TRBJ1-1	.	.	CASSLGRGNTEAFF	TGTGCCAGCAGCTTGGGACGAGGGAACACTGAAGCTTTCTTT
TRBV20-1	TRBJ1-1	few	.	CSADRNTEAFF	TGCAGTGCTGACAGGAACACTGAAGCTTTCTTT
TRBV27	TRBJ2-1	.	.	CASSLYSGSTYNEQFF	TGTGCCAGCAGTTTGTACTCCGGGAGTACCTACAATGAGCAGTTCTTC
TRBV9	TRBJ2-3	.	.	CASSATDTQYF	TGTGCCAGCAGCGCGACAGATACGCAGTATTTT
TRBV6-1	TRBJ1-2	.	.	CASSEALGRNYGYTF	TGTGCCAGCAGTGAAGCTTTAGGACGGAACTATGGCTACACCTTC
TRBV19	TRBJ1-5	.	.	CASSPLGRDQPQHF	TGTGCCAGTAGCCCCTTGGGCAGGGATCAGCCCCAGCATTTT
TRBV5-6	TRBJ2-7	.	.	CASSLSPGSYEQYF	TGTGCCAGCAGCTTGAGTCCGGGGAGCTACGAGCAGTACTTC
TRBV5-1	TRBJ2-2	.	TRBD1	CASSPGQGAGELFF	TGCGCCAGCAGCCCGGGACAGGGGGCCGGGGAGCTGTTTTTT
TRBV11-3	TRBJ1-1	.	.	CASSAGAGPGGTEAFF	TGTGCCAGCAGCGCGGGAGCAGGGCCTGGGGGCACTGAAGCTTTCTTT
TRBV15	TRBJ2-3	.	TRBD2	CATSISLAGGTDTQYF	TGTGCCACCAGCATCTCACTAGCGGGAGGCACAGATACGCAGTATTTT
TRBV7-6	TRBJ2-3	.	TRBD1	CASSFAGTGASTDTQYF	TGTGCCAGCAGCTTCGCCGGGACAGGGGCTAGCACAGATACGCAGTATTTT
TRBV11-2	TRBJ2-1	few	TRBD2	CASSLGLAAYNEQFF	TGTGCCAGCAGCTTAGGACTAGCGGCTTACAATGAGCAGTTCTTC
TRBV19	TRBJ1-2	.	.	CASSVPGLLDRLDGYTF	TGTGCCAGTAGTGTCCCGGGACTTCTCGACCGTCTTGATGGCTACACCTTC
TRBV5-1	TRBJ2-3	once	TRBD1	CASSATGVGTDTQYF	TGCGCCAGCAGCGCTACAGGGGTTGGCACAGATACGCAGTATTTT
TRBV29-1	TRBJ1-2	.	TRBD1	CSAPTGGSYGYTF	TGCAGCGCCCCCACAGGGGGCAGCTATGGCTACACCTTC
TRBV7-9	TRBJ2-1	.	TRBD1	CASSLGDGTDHNEQFF	TGTGCCAGCAGCTTAGGTGATGGGACAGACCACAATGAGCAGTTCTTC
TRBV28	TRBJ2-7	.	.	CASSLWGYEQYF	TGTGCCAGCAGTTTATGGGGATACGAGCAGTACTTC
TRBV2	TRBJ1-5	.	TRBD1	CASRQDRGNQPQHF	TGTGCCAGCAGACAGGACAGGGGAAATCAGCCCCAGCATTTT
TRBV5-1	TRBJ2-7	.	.	CASSRRVNEQYF	TGCGCCAGCAGTCGCAGAGTCAACGAGCAGTACTTC
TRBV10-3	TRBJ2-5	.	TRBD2	CAISDGLAGETQYF	TGTGCCATCAGTGATGGCCTAGCGGGAGAGACCCAGTACTTC
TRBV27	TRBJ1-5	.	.	CASSLGTGNQPQHF	TGTGCCAGCAGTCTCGGGACTGGCAATCAGCCCCAGCATTTT
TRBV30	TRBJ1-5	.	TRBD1	CAWSPGQGGNQPQHF	TGTGCCTGGAGTCCAGGGCAGGGGGGCAATCAGCCCCAGCATTTT
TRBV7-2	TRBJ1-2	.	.	CASSFPQGRSYGYTF	TGTGCCAGCAGCTTCCCCCAGGGGAGGAGCTATGGCTACACCTTC
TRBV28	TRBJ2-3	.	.	CASSPRTRPDTQYF	TGTGCCAGCAGTCCACGGACACGACCGGATACGCAGTATTTT
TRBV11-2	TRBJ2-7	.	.	CASSFERVSYEQYF	TGTGCCAGCAGCTTTGAGCGGGTCTCCTACGAGCAGTACTTC
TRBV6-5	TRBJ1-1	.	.	CASIETVNTEAFF	TGTGCCAGCATCGAGACGGTGAACACTGAAGCTTTCTTT
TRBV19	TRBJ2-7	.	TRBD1	CASRGQGTYEQYF	TGTGCCAGTCGTGGACAGGGCACCTACGAGCAGTACTTC
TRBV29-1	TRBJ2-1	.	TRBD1	CSGDRSFNEQFF	TGCAGCGGGGACAGGAGTTTTAATGAGCAGTTCTTC
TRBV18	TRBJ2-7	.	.	CASSPQGAGEQYF	TGTGCCAGCTCACCACAGGGGGCGGGGGAGCAGTACTTC
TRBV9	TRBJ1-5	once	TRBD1	CASSRTGEGDQPQHF	TGTGCCAGCAGCCGGACAGGGGAGGGAGATCAGCCCCAGCATTTT
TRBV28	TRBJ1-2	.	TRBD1	CASSFSTGGGGYTF	TGTGCCAGCAGTTTTTCCACAGGGGGAGGTGGCTACACCTTC
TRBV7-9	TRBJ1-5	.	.	CASSPRDIHQPQHF	TGTGCCAGCAGCCCCAGGGATATTCATCAGCCCCAGCATTTT
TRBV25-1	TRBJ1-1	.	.	CASSEQGRGTEAFF	TGTGCCAGCAGTGAGCAGGGGAGGGGAACTGAAGCTTTCTTT
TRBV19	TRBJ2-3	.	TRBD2	CASSIGSGTYTDTQYF	TGTGCCAGTAGTATCGGTAGCGGGACTTACACAGATACGCAGTATTTT
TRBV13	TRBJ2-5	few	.	CASSSTRGGSQYF	TGTGCCAGCAGCTCGACCCGCGGCGGGTCCCAGTACTTC
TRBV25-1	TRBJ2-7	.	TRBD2	CASSAMGGEQYF	TGTGCCAGCAGTGCCATGGGGGGGGAGCAGTACTTC
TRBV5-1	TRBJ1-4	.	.	CASSPGRINEKLFF	TGCGCCAGCAGCCCGGGACGGATTAATGAAAAACTGTTTTTT
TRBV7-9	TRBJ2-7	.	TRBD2	CASSLMGAGAGQYF	TGTGCCAGCAGCCTCATGGGAGCGGGAGCGGGGCAGTACTTC
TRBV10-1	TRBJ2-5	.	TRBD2	CASSDTTSGRKTQYF	TGCGCCAGCAGTGATACGACTAGCGGGAGAAAGACCCAGTACTTC
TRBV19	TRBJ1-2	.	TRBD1	CASRPGQGAIFYTF	TGTGCCAGTAGGCCAGGACAGGGGGCCATCTTCTACACCTTC
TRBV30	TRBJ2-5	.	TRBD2	CAWTKGLDIGTQYF	TGTGCCTGGACAAAGGGACTAGATATAGGGACCCAGTACTTC
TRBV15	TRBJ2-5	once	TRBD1	CATSRDPTGAGETQYF	TGTGCCACCAGCAGAGATCCGACAGGGGCGGGAGAGACCCAGTACTTC
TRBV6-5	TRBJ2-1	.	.	CASSYSAYNEQFF	TGTGCCAGCAGTTACTCGGCGTACAATGAGCAGTTCTTC
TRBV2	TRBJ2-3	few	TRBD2	CASSDYSGSGDTQYF	TGTGCCAGCAGTGATTACAGCGGGAGTGGAGATACGCAGTATTTT
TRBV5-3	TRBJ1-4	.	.	CARSLKATLRNEKLFF	TGTGCCAGAAGCTTAAAGGCAACTCTGAGGAATGAAAAACTGTTTTTT
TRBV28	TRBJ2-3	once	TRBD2	CASSPLKLAGGSTDTQYF	TGTGCCAGCAGTCCCTTAAAACTCGCGGGAGGTAGCACAGATACGCAGTATTTT
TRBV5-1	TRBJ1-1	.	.	CASSLAQNTEAFF	TGCGCCAGCAGCTTGGCCCAAAACACTGAAGCTTTCTTT
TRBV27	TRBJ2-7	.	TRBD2	CASRRSREAYEQYF	TGTGCCAGCAGACGGTCGCGGGAGGCCTACGAGCAGTACTTC
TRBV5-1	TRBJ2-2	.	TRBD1	CASSRDRDHTGELFF	TGCGCCAGCAGCCGGGACAGGGACCACACCGGGGAGCTGTTTTTT